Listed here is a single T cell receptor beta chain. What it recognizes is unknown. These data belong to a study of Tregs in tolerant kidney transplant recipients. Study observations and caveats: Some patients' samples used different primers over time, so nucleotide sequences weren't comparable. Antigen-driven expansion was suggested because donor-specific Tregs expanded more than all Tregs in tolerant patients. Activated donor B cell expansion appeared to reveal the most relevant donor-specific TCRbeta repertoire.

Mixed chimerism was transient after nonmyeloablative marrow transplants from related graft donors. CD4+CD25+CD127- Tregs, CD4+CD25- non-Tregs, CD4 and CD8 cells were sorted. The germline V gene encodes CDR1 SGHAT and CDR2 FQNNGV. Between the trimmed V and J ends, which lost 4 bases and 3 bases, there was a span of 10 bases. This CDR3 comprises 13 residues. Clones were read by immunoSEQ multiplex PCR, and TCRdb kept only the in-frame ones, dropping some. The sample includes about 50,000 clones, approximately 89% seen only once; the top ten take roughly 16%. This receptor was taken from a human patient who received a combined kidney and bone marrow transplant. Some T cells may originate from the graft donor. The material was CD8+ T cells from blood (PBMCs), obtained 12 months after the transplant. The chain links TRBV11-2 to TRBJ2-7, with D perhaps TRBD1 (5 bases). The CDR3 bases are TGTGCCAGCAGCTCGGACAAAATCTACGAGCAGTACTTC. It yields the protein CASSSDKIYEQYF.